This entry lists 13 T cell receptor beta chains sequenced from one sample in a study of cytomegalovirus exposure and HLA in healthy donors. In the PCR, 60 Vbeta and 13 Jbeta primers were used. The table came from immunoSEQ multiplex PCR; TCRdb's copy has only in-frame clones and leaves some out. The sample records about 98,000 clones, about 81% being singletons. Sequencing input: PBMCs. Source of these receptors: a man aged 35 to 55 in good health and CMV-seronegative.

The chain recombines TRBV5-1 with TRBJ1-1; 7 positions agree with TRBD1. This CDR3 spans 14 amino acids. Germline CDR1 and CDR2: SGHRS and YFSETQ. Unmatched junction bases numbered 9, after V lost 2 bases and J lost 8 bases. CDR3: CASSFGDRQGEAFF. CDR3 coding DNA: TGCGCCAGCAGCTTCGGGGACAGACAAGGGGAAGCTTTCTTT.

The rearrangement joins TRBV6-1 to TRBJ2-5; TRBD1 matches at 7 bases. The ends lost 5 bases at V and 5 bases at J; junction bases unmatched: 8. CDR1 is MNHNS, CDR2 SASEGT, per germline. The CDR3 is 14 amino acids. The DNA for the CDR3 is TGTGCCAGCAGTCTCGGGGACAGCTATGAGACCCAGTACTTC. Translation: CASSLGDSYETQYF.

The J gene is TRBJ2-1, the V gene TRBV6-1; D not certain. V was trimmed by 1 base and J by 6 bases, leaving 10 bases between them. Germline V lookup: CDR1 MNHNS, CDR2 SASEGT. The CDR3 has 14 amino acids. CDR3 loop: CASSEVTVFNEQFF. The CDR3 nucleotides read TGTGCCAGCAGTGAAGTAACGGTTTTCAATGAGCAGTTCTTC.

The chain carries TRBV28 and TRBJ1-2; D unresolved. CDR3 length: 12 residues. Germline assignment: CDR1 MDHEN and CDR2 SYDVKM. V dropped 4 bases and J dropped 6 bases, with 9 bases sitting between them. CDR3 sequence: CASSSIPNGYTF. The DNA of the CDR3 is TGTGCCAGCAGTTCCATCCCTAATGGCTACACCTTC.

The rearrangement links TRBV18 to TRBJ2-3; TRBD1 agrees at 10 bases. The CDR3 length is 16 residues. Germline V lookup: CDR1 KGHSH, CDR2 LQKENI. The V segment lost 3 bases and the J segment 2 bases; nucleotides outside the gene matches: 5. CDR3 residues: CASSPGTGVTTDTQYF. The CDR3 DNA follows: TGTGCCAGCTCACCGGGGACAGGGGTGACCACAGATACGCAGTATTTT.

Regarding this clone: Different DNA sequences within this sample yield the same CDR3. DNA of the CDR3: TGTGCCTGGAGGGGGACAGGACCCGTGTACGAGCAGTACTTC. It encodes CAWRGTGPVYEQYF. The chain couples TRBV30 to TRBJ2-7, with 8 bases identical to TRBD1. The CDR3 consists of 14 residues. Losses at the gene ends were 3 bases for V and 4 bases for J; bases not matched to a gene: 8. Germline V lookup: CDR1 GTSNPN, CDR2 SVGIG (reference sequence). Full variable domain (remainder filled in from reference TRBV30 and TRBJ2-7): SQTIHQWPATLVQPVGSPLSLECTVEGTSNPNLYWYRQAAGRGLQLLFYSVGIGQISSEVPQNLSASRPQDRQFILSSKKLLLSDSGFYLCAWRGTGPVYEQYFGPGTRLTVT.

A single count supports this clone. V gene TRBV4-1 combines with J gene TRBJ2-3; 9 nucleotides match TRBD2. The CDR3 is made up of 17 amino acids. J was trimmed by 2 bases and V by 0 bases; bases with no gene match: 6. The germline CDR1 and CDR2 sequences are MGHRA and YSYEKL. CDR3 protein: CASSQEWRTSVTDTQYF. CDR3 coding DNA: TGCGCCAGCAGCCAAGAGTGGAGGACTAGCGTCACAGATACGCAGTATTTT.

This clone was detected only a few times. The chain links TRBV10-3 to TRBJ1-6; 10 bases are shared with TRBD1. V dropped 3 bases and J dropped 3; count of bases not matched to a gene: 5. Germline V gene sequence: CDR1 ENHRY, CDR2 SYGVKD. This CDR3 spans 17 amino acids. The CDR3 region has the DNA TGTGCCATCAGTGATAGGACAGGGGGAGTCTATAATTCACCCCTCCACTTT. Its protein is CAISDRTGGVYNSPLHF.

V usage is TRBV28 and J usage is TRBJ1-3, with D perhaps TRBD1 (5 bases). V dropped 6 bases and J dropped 0 bases, with 9 bases sitting between them. The V gene's germline CDR1 is MDHEN and CDR2 SYDVKM. There are 14 residues in the CDR3. This chain's CDR3 is CASSHRSSGNTIYF. DNA for the CDR3: TGTGCCAGCAGCCACAGGTCCTCTGGAAACACCATATATTTT.

This chain joins TRBV7-9 and TRBJ2-3, with D possibly TRBD1 on 5 matching bases. CDR3 length: 15 amino acids. V lost 2 bases and J lost 2, with 11 bases in between. The germline V gene has CDR1 SEHNR and CDR2 FQNEAQ (reference sequence). Here the CDR3 DNA reads TGTGCCAGCAGCTTATTTGGACAATACACAGATACGCAGTATTTT. This translates into CASSLFGQYTDTQYF. Full variable domain (missing parts from reference TRBV7-9 and TRBJ2-3): DTGVSQNPRHKITKRGQNVTFRCDPISEHNRLYWYRQTLGQGPEFLTYFQNEAQLEKSRLLSDRFSAERPKGSFSTLEIQRTEQGDSAMYLCASSLFGQYTDTQYFGPGTRLTVL.

This chain's CDR3 is CATSRDRLGGSATNEKLFF. CDR3 sequence (DNA): TGTGCCACCAGCAGAGATCGGTTAGGGGGCTCTGCAACTAATGAAAAACTGTTTTTT. The chain links TRBV15 to TRBJ1-4; 7 bases map to TRBD1. Germline CDR1 and CDR2: LNHNV and YYDKDF (reference sequence). The V segment lost 0 bases and the J segment 0 bases; nucleotides outside the gene matches: 10. The CDR3 has 19 residues.

This chain joins TRBV5-1 and TRBJ2-1, with TRBD1 matching 9 bases. V shed 3 bases and J 4 bases; nucleotides not matched to a gene: 14. The CDR3 runs 18 residues. The V gene's germline CDR1 is SGHRS and CDR2 YFSETQ. As DNA, the CDR3 is TGCGCCAGCAGCTCTGGACAGGGGTTGGCTAGCGGTTACAATGAGCAGTTCTTC. It encodes CASSSGQGLASGYNEQFF.

V and J are TRBV13 and TRBJ1-2; D gene unclear. CDR3 length: 12 residues. Germline loops: CDR1 PRHDT, CDR2 FYEKMQ (reference sequence). Deletions cut 2 bases from V and 3 bases from J, with 4 bases between. The CDR3 region is CASSLQYYGYTF. CDR3 DNA sequence: TGTGCCAGCAGCTTACAGTACTATGGCTACACCTTC.